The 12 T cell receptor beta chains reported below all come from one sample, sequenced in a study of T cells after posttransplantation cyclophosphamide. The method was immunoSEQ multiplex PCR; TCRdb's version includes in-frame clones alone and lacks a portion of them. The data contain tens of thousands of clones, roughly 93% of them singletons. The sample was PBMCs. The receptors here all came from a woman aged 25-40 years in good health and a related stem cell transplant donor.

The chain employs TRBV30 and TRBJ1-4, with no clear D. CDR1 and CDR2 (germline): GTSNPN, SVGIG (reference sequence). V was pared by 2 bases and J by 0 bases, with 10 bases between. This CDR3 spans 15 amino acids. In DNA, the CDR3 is TGTGCCTGGAGTTTCAGTGGTGCAACTAATGAAAAACTGTTTTTT. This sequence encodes CAWSFSGATNEKLFF.

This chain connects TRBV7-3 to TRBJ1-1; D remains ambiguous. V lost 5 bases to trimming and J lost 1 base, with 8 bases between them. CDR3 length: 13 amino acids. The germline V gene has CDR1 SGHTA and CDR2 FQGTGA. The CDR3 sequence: CASSPAANTEAFF. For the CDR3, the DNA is TGTGCCAGCAGCCCTGCGGCGAACACTGAAGCTTTCTTT.

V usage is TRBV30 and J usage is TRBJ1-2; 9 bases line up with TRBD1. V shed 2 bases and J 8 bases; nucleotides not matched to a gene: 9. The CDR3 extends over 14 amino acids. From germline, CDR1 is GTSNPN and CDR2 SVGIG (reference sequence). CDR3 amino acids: CAWSFTGGVQGYTF. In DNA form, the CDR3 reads TGTGCCTGGAGTTTCACAGGGGGCGTTCAAGGCTACACCTTC.

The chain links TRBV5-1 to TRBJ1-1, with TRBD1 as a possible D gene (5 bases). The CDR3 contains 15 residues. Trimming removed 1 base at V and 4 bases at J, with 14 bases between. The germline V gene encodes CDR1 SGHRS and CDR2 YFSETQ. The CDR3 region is CASSLYAGRITEAFF. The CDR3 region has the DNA TGCGCCAGCAGCTTGTACGCAGGGCGTATCACTGAAGCTTTCTTT.

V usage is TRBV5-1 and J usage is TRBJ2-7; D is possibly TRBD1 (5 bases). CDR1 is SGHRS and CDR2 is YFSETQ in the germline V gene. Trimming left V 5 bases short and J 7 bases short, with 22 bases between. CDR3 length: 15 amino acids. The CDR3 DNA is TGCGCCAGCAGTTTAGACAGAGCCCACTTGAGGGAGCAGTACTTC. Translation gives CASSLDRAHLREQYF.

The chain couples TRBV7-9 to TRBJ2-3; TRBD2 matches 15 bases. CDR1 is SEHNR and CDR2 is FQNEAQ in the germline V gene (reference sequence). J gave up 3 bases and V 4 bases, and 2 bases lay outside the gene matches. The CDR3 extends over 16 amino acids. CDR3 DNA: TGTGCCAGCAGCTCGGGACTAGCGGGGGGAACAGATACGCAGTATTTT. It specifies CASSSGLAGGTDTQYF.

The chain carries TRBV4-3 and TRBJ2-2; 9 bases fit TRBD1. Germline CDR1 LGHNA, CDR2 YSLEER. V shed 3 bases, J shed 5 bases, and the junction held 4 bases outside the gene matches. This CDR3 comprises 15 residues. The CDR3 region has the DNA TGCGCCAGCAGCCAGGGACAGGGATGGACCGGGGAGCTGTTTTTT. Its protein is CASSQGQGWTGELFF.

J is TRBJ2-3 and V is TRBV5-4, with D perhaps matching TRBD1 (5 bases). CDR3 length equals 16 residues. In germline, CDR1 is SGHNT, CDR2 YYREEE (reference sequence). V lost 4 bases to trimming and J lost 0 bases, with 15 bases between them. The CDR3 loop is CASSPIQGLSTDTQYF. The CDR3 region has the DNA TGTGCCAGCAGCCCTATTCAGGGATTAAGCACAGATACGCAGTATTTT.

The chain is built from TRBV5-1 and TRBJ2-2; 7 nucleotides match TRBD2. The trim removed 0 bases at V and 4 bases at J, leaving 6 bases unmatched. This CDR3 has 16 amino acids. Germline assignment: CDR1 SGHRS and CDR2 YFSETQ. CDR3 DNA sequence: TGCGCCAGCAGCTTGGTGGCGGGGGACCGCACCGGGGAGCTGTTTTTT. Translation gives CASSLVAGDRTGELFF.

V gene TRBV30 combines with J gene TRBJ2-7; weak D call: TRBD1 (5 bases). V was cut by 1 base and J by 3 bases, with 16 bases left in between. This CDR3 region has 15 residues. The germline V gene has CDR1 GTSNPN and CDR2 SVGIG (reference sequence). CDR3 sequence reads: CAWSGHRITNYEQYF. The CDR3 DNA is TGTGCCTGGAGTGGCCACAGGATCACCAACTACGAGCAGTACTTC.

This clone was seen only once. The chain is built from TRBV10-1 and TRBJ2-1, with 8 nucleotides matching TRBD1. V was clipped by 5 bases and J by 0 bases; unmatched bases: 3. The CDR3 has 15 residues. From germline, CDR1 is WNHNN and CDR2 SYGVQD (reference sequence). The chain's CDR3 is CASSRTGSSYNEQFF. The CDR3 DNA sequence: TGCGCCAGCAGTCGGACAGGGAGCTCCTACAATGAGCAGTTCTTC.

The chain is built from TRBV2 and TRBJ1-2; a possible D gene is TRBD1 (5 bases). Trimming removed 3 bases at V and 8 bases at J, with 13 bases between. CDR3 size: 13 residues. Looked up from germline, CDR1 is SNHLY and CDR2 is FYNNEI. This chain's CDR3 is CASSDRGVLGYTF. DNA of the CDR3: TGTGCCAGCAGTGACAGAGGGGTCTTGGGCTACACCTTC.